This T cell receptor (beta chain) was obtained from a study of OX40 agonist ivuxolimab in advanced cancers. With respect to the entire study: Ivuxolimab was an agonistic, fully human IgG2 monoclonal antibody directed against OX40 (CD134), a costimulatory receptor. Intravenous ivuxolimab was administered to patients every 2 weeks at six dose levels: 0.01, 0.1, 0.3, 1.5, 3 and 10 mg/kg. Of the roughly 51 patients in dose escalation, some 19 had hepatocellular carcinoma, some 15 had melanoma, 9 had renal cell carcinoma and 9 had head and neck cancer. In the dose-escalation cohort, approximately 80% of patients were male, and the mean age was 60 years with a range of about 20 to 80. Patients were allowed to have had prior anti-PD-1, anti-PD-L1 or anti-CTLA-4 therapy, and approximately 39% of the dose-escalation patients had been treated with checkpoint inhibitors. Partial responses occurred in three dose-escalation patients: two with cutaneous melanoma and one with hepatocellular carcinoma. Peripheral TCRbeta sequencing aimed to test whether ivuxolimab altered TCR sequence diversity and caused clonal T-cell expansion. The paper describes the monotherapy dose-escalation part (N of about 55 patients) of the phase I trial of ivuxolimab.

The trial excluded patients who had a history of autoimmune disease or who were on systemic immunosuppression. Peripheral blood for TCR sequencing was collected from all dose cohorts at baseline, on cycle 4 day 1, and on cycle 7 day 1. Samples came from an open-label, multicenter, first-in-human phase I dose-escalation trial of ivuxolimab. Adults with locally advanced or metastatic melanoma, renal cell, hepatocellular, or head and neck squamous cell carcinoma were enrolled in the trial. Before TCR sequencing, CD4+ and CD8+ T cells were separately sorted from peripheral blood. Genomic DNA was extracted from sorted cells for sequencing of the TCRbeta CDR3 region. The immunoSEQ Assay was used for sequencing of TCRbeta CDR3 regions. The source is immuneACCESS, and TCRdb retained only in-frame sequences with V and J called. Part of the clones is not carried over; for the studies checked, unresolved V genes explain less than half of this, and the remainder is unexplained. The sample includes some 73,000 clones, with 80% to 90% observed a single time. The top ten hold 0.8% to 0.9% of the sample.

The CDR3 sequence holds 20 residues, the cysteine and phenylalanine included. The retained sequence is limited to the CDR3, 60 bases, with the frame set at the first base. The germline V gene sets CDR1 to SGHTS and CDR2 to YDEGEE. The V end loses 0 bases and the J end loses 0 bases, and a stretch of 24 bases separates them. This clone was found once. Its antigen is unknown. No qualities accompany the bases; no much larger clone lies one base away. The investigation overall reported the following: After ivuxolimab, expanded clones were on average more numerous among CD8+ T cells than among CD4+ T cells. At doses of 0.1 to 3.0 mg/kg, clonal expansion of both CD4+ and CD8+ T cells in blood was seen between baseline and week 6. Low levels of normalized T-cell clonal expansion were also seen in some patients who did not respond. Antigen specificity was not determined for the clonally expanded peripheral T cells. In partial responders in the 0.1-3.0 mg/kg groups, normalized peripheral clonal expansion was found to be among the lowest, especially among CD8+ T cells.

This TCR was recovered from an adult with an advanced solid tumor such as melanoma, head and neck, liver or kidney cancer. The chain couples TRBV5-8 to TRBJ1-1; a tentative D match to TRBD1 spans 5 bases. Sequenced material: CD4+ or CD8+ T cells sorted from blood, taken in a trial of the OX40 agonist ivuxolimab. CDR3 protein: CASSLERWRMGLSMNTEAFF. The sequenced DNA is TGTGCCAGCAGCTTGGAAAGGTGGCGGATGGGACTGTCCATGAACACTGAAGCTTTCTTT.